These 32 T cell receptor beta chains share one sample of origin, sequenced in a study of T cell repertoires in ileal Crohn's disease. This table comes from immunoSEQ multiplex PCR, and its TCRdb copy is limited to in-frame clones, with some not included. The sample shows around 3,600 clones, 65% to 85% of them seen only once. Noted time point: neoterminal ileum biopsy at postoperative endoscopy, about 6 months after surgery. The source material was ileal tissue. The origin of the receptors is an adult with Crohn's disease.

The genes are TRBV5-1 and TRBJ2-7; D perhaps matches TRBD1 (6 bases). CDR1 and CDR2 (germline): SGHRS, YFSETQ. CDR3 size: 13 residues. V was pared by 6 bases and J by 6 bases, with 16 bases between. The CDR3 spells CASKAQGTLEQYF. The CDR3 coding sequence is TGCGCCAGCAAAGCACAGGGCACACTCGAGCAGTACTTC.

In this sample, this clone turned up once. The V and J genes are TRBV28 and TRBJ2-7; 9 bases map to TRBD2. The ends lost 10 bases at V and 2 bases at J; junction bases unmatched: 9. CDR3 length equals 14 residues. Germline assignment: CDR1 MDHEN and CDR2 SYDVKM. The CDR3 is CATSTGGRAYEQYF. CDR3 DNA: TGTGCCACCAGCACCGGCGGGAGGGCCTACGAGCAGTACTTC.

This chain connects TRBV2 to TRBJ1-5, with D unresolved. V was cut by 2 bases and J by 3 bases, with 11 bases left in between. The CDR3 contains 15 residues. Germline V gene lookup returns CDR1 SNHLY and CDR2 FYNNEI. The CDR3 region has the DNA TGTGCCAGCAGTGAATGGGCAGGTAACAATCAGCCCCAGCATTTT. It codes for CASSEWAGNNQPQHF.

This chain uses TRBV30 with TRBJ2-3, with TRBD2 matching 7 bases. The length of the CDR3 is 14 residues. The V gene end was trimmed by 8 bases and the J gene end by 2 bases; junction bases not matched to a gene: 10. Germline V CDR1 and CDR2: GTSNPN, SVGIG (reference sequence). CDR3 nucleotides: TGTGCCGGGGGGTACCGGGACTACACAGATACGCAGTATTTT. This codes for CAGGYRDYTDTQYF.

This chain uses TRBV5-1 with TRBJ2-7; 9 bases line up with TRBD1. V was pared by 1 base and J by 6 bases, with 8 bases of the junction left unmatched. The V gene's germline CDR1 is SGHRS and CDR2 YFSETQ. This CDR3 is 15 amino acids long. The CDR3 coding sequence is TGCGCCAGCAGCTTGTATTCCGGACAGGGGAGCGAGCAGTACTTC. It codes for CASSLYSGQGSEQYF.

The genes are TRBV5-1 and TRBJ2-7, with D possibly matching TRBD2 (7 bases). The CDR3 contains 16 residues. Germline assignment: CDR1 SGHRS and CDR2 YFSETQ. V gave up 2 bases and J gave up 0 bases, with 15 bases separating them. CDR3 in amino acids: CASSFLVRGPSYEQYF. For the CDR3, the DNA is TGCGCCAGCAGCTTCCTGGTGCGGGGGCCCTCCTACGAGCAGTACTTC.

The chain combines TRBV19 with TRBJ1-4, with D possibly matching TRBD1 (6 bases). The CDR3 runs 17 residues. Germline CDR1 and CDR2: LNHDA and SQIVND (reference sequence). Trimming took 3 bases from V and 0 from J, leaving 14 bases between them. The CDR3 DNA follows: TGTGCCAGTAGTATTCTGACAGGCCATGCAACTAATGAAAAACTGTTTTTT. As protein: CASSILTGHATNEKLFF.

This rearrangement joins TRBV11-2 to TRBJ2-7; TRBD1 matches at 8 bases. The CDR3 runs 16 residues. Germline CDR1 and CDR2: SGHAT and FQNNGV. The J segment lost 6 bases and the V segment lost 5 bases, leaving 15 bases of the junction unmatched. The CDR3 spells CASSPTPGTGGGEQYF. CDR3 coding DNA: TGTGCCAGCAGCCCTACCCCCGGGACAGGAGGGGGCGAGCAGTACTTC.

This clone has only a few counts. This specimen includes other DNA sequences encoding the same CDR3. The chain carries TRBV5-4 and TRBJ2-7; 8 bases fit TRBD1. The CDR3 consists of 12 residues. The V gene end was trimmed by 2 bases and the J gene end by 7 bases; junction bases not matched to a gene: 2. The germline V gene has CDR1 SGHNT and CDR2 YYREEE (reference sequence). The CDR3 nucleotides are TGTGCCAGCAGCTTCGACAGGGGAGAGCAGTACTTC. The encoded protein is CASSFDRGEQYF.

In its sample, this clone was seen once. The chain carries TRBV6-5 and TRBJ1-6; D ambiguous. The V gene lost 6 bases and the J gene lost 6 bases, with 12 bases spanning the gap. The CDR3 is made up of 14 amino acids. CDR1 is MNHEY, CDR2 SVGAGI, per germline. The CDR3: CASRPQVTNSPLHF. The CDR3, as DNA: TGTGCCAGCAGGCCCCAGGTGACTAATTCACCCCTCCACTTT.

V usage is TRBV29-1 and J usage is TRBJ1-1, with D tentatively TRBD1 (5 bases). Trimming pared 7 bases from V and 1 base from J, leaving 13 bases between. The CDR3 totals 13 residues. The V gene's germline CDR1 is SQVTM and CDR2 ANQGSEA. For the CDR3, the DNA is TGCAGCGCTTTGAGCGGGGGGAACACTGAAGCTTTCTTT. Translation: CSALSGGNTEAFF.

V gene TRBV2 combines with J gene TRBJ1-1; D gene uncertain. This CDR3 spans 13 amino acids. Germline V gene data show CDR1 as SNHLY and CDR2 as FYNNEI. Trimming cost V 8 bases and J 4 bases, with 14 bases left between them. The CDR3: CASDSHESTEAFF. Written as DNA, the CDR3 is TGTGCCAGCGACTCCCATGAAAGCACTGAAGCTTTCTTT.

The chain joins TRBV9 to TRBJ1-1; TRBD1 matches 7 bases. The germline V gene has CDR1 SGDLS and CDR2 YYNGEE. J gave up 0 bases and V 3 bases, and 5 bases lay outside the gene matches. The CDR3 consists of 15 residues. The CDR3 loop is CASSAQGFLNTEAFF. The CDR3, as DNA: TGTGCCAGCAGCGCACAGGGGTTTCTGAACACTGAAGCTTTCTTT. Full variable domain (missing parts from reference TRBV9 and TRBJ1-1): DSGVTQTPKHLITATGQRVTLRCSPRSGDLSVYWYQQSLDQGLQFLIQYYNGEERAKGNILERFSAQQFPDLHSELNLSSLELGDSALYFCASSAQGFLNTEAFFGQGTRLTVV.

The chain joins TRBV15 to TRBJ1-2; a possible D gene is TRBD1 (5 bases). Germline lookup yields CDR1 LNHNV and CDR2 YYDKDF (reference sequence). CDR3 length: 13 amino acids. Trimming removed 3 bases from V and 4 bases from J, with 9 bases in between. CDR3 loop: CATSSRASYGYTF. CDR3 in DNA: TGTGCCACCAGCAGCAGGGCAAGCTATGGCTACACCTTC.

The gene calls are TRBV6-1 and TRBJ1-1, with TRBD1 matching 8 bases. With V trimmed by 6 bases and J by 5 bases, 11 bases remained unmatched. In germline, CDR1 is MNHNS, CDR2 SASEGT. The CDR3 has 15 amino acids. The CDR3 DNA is TGTGCCAGCAGGGCCATAGGACAGGGTAAAACTGAAGCTTTCTTT. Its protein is CASRAIGQGKTEAFF.

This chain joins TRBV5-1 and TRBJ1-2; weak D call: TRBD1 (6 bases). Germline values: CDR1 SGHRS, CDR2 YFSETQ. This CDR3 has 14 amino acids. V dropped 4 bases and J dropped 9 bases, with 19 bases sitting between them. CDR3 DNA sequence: TGCGCCAGCAGCCCGGATGTGGCAGGGGATCGCTACACCTTC. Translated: CASSPDVAGDRYTF.

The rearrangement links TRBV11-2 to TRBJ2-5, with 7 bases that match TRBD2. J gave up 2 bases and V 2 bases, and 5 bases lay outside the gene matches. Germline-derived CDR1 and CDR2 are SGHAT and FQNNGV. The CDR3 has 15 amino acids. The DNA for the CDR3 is TGTGCCAGCAGCTTACGGACTAGAAGACAAGAGACCCAGTACTTC. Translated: CASSLRTRRQETQYF. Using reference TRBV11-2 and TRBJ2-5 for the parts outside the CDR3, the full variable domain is EAGVAQSPRYKIIEKRQSVAFWCNPISGHATLYWYQQILGQGPKLLIQFQNNGVVDDSQLPKDRFSAERLKGVDSTLKIQPAKLEDSAVYLCASSLRTRRQETQYFGPGTRLLVL.

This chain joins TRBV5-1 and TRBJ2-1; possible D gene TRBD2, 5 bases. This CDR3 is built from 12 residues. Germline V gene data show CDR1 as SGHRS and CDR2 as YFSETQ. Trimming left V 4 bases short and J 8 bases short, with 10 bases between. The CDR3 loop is CASSPGSDEQFF. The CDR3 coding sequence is TGCGCCAGCAGCCCGGGGTCGGATGAGCAGTTCTTC.

CDR3: CASSGGLAASYEQYF. The CDR3 DNA sequence: TGTGCCAGCAGCGGGGGACTAGCCGCGTCCTACGAGCAGTACTTC. The chain links TRBV5-5 to TRBJ2-7; 9 nucleotides agree with TRBD2. The CDR3 totals 15 residues. J gave up 1 base and V 4 bases, and 6 bases lay outside the gene matches. Germline V CDR1 and CDR2: SGHKS, YYEKEE (reference sequence).

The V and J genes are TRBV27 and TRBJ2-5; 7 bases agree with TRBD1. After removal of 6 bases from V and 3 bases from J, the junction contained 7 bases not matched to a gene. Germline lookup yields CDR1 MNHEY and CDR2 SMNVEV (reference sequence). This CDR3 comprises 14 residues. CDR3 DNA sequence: TGTGCCAGCAGGACAGGGTCAGGGAAAGAGACCCAGTACTTC. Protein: CASRTGSGKETQYF.

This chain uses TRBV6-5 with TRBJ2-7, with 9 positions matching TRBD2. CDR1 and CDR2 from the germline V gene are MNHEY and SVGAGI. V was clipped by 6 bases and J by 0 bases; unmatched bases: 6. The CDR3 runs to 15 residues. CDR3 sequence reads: CASSLSGRSSYEQYF. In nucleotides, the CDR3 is TGTGCCAGCAGCCTAAGCGGGAGGAGCTCCTACGAGCAGTACTTC.

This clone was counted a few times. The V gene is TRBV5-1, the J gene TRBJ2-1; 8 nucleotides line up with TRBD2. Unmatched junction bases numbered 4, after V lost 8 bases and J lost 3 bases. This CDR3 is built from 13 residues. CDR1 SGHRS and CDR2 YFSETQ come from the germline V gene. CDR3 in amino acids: CASTGGSYNEQFF. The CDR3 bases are TGCGCCAGTACGGGGGGGAGCTACAATGAGCAGTTCTTC.

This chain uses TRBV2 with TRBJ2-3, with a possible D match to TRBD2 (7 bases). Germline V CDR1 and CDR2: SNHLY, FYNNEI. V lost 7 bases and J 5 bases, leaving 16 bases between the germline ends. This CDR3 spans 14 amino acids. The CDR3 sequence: CASTRGGAGDTQYF. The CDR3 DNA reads TGTGCCAGCACTAGGGGGGGGGCGGGAGATACGCAGTATTTT.

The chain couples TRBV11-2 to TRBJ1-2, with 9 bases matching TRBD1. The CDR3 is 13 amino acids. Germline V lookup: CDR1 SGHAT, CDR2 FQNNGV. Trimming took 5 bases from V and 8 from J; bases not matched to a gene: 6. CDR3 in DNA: TGTGCCAGCAGCCCCTGGGACAGGGAGGGCTACACCTTC. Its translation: CASSPWDREGYTF.

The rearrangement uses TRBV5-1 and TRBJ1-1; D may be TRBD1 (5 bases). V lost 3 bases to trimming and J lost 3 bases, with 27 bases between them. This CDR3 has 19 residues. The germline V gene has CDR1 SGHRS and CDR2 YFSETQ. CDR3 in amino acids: CASSSRVPGVTTRDTEAFF. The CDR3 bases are TGCGCCAGCAGCTCCCGGGTTCCGGGGGTGACCACGAGGGACACTGAAGCTTTCTTT.

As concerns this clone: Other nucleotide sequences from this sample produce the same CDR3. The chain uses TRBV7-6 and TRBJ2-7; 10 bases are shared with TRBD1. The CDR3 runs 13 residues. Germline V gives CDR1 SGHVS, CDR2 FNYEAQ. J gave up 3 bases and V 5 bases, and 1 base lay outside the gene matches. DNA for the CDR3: TGTGCCAGCAGCCGGGACAGGGGCTACGAGCAGTACTTC. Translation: CASSRDRGYEQYF.

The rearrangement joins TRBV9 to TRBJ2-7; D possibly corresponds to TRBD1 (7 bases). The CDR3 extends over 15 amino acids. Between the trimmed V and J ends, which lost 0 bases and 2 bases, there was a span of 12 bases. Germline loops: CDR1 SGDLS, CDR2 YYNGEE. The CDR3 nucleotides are TGTGCCAGCAGCGTAGCGGCGGGACAGACCTACGAGCAGTACTTC. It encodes CASSVAAGQTYEQYF.

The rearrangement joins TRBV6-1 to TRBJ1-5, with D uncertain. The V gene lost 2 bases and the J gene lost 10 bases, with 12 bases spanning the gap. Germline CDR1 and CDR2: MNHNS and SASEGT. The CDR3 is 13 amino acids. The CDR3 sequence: CASSESRYLPQHF. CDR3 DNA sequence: TGTGCCAGCAGTGAATCACGCTATCTCCCCCAGCATTTT.

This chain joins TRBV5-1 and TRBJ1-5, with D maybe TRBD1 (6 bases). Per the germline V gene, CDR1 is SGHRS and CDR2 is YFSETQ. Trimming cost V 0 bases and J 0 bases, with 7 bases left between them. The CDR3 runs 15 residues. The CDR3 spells CASSLEQGSNQPQHF. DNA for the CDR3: TGCGCCAGCAGCTTGGAACAGGGTAGCAATCAGCCCCAGCATTTT.

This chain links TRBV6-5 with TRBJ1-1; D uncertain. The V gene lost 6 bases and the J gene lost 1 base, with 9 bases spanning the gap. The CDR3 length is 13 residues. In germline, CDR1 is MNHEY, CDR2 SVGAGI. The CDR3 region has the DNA TGTGCCAGCAGCTCACTTAAGAACACTGAAGCTTTCTTT. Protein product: CASSSLKNTEAFF.

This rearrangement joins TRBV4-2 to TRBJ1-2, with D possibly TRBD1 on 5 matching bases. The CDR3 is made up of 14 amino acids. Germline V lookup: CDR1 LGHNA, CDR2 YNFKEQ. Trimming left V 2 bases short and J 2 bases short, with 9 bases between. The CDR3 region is CASSQRGGNYGYTF. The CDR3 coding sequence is TGTGCCAGCAGCCAAAGGGGAGGGAACTATGGCTACACCTTC.

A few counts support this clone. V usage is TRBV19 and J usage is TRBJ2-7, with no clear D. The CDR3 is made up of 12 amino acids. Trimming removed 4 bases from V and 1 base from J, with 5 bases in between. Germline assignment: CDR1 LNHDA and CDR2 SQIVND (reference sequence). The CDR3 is CASSTSSYEQYF. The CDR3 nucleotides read TGTGCCAGTAGTACCAGTTCCTACGAGCAGTACTTC.